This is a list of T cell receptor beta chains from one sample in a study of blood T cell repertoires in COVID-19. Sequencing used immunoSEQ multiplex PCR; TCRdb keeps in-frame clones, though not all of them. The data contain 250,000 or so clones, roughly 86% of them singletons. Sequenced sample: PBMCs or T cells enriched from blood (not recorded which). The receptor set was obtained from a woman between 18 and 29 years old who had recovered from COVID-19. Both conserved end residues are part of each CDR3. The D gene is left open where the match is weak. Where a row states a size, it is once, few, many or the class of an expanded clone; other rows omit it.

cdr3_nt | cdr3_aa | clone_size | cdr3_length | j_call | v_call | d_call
TGTGCCAGCAGCTTAGGCCCCGGGGGAATCTACACCTTC | CASSLGPGGIYTF | . | 13 | TRBJ1-2 | TRBV7-3 | .
TGTGCCAGTAGTATTGGGACAGGGGATTCTGAAGCTTTCTTT | CASSIGTGDSEAFF | . | 14 | TRBJ1-1 | TRBV19 | TRBD1
TGTGCCAGCAGCGGGCTAGCGGACTACAATGAGCAGTTCTTC | CASSGLADYNEQFF | . | 14 | TRBJ2-1 | TRBV5-5 | TRBD2
TGTGCCAGCAGCTTGACTAGCTCCTACGAGCAGTACTTC | CASSLTSSYEQYF | . | 13 | TRBJ2-7 | TRBV5-5 | .
TGTGCCAGCAGCTCGAGACAGGGGAATCACTATGGCTACACCTTC | CASSSRQGNHYGYTF | . | 15 | TRBJ1-2 | TRBV11-2 | TRBD1
TGTGCCAGCAGTGAAGGGGACATTCTCTACGAGCAGTACTTC | CASSEGDILYEQYF | . | 14 | TRBJ2-7 | TRBV2 | .
TGTGCCAGCAGCCAGGGACAAAATCAGCCCCAGCATTTT | CASSQGQNQPQHF | . | 13 | TRBJ1-5 | TRBV14 | .
TGTGCCAGCAGTTTGTTCCCTGGGGAGGCCTACACCTTC | CASSLFPGEAYTF | . | 13 | TRBJ1-2 | TRBV12-3/TRBV12-4 | .
TGTGCCAGCAGTTTACTGTCAGGGGCGCGGACTAATGAAAAACTGTTTTTT | CASSLLSGARTNEKLFF | . | 17 | TRBJ1-4 | TRBV28 | .
TGTGCCAGCAGCCATGGACTAGGCGTCGGTGAGCAGTTCTTC | CASSHGLGVGEQFF | . | 14 | TRBJ2-1 | TRBV27 | TRBD2
TGTGCCAGCAGCCGACAGGGGGCGGTCACTGAAGCTTTCTTT | CASSRQGAVTEAFF | . | 14 | TRBJ1-1 | TRBV2 | TRBD1
TGTGCCACCCGTAACGGACAGGGACTTGGCTACACCTTC | CATRNGQGLGYTF | . | 13 | TRBJ1-2 | TRBV24-1 | TRBD1
TGTGCCAGCAGTGCACAACGGGGTGGGCAGGGGGCGACTTACGAGCAGTACTTC | CASSAQRGGQGATYEQYF | . | 18 | TRBJ2-7 | TRBV28 | TRBD1
TGTGCCAGCAGCTTGCTACAGGGGGACGTCAATGAGCAGTTCTTC | CASSLLQGDVNEQFF | few | 15 | TRBJ2-1 | TRBV5-6 | TRBD1
TGCGCCAGCAGCTTGGGCGGAACGCAGTACAATGAGCAGTTCTTC | CASSLGGTQYNEQFF | . | 15 | TRBJ2-1 | TRBV5-1 | .
TGTGCCAGCAGTCGGGACAGGGCATGGTTCTTT | CASSRDRAWFF | . | 11 | TRBJ1-1 | TRBV6-2/TRBV6-3 | TRBD1
TGTGCCAGCAGCACCGGTAGCGGGGGGTCTGAGACCCAGTACTTC | CASSTGSGGSETQYF | once | 15 | TRBJ2-5 | TRBV7-9 | TRBD2
TGCGCCAGCAGCTCGCTACTAATAGGACAGGGGGCCCACTATGGCTACACCTTC | CASSSLLIGQGAHYGYTF | . | 18 | TRBJ1-2 | TRBV5-1 | TRBD1
TGTGCCACCAGGACAGGGTCCTCCTACAATGAGCAGTTCTTC | CATRTGSSYNEQFF | . | 14 | TRBJ2-1 | TRBV15 | TRBD1
TGCGCCAGCAGCCAACTAGGGACAGGGCCATACGAGCAGTACTTC | CASSQLGTGPYEQYF | . | 15 | TRBJ2-7 | TRBV4-1 | TRBD1
TGTGCCAGCAGCCCCGGACTAGCGGCTAATGAGCAGTTCTTC | CASSPGLAANEQFF | . | 14 | TRBJ2-1 | TRBV11-3 | TRBD2
TGTGCCAGCAGCCAGACACCCAGCGGGGGCCCCGAAGAGACCCAGTACTTC | CASSQTPSGGPEETQYF | . | 17 | TRBJ2-5 | TRBV3-1/TRBV3-2 | TRBD2
TGTGCCAGCAATCCTTCGGGACTAGTTCCTTTGAAGACCCAGTACTTC | CASNPSGLVPLKTQYF | . | 16 | TRBJ2-5 | TRBV28 | TRBD2
TGCAGTGCTATTAGGGGTGGGCAGTTCTTC | CSAIRGGQFF | . | 10 | TRBJ2-1 | TRBV20-1 | .
TGTGCCAGCAGCTTAGAGTTCGCGGACACTGAAGCTTTCTTT | CASSLEFADTEAFF | . | 14 | TRBJ1-1 | TRBV11-2 | .
TGTGCCAGCAGCGCCTCCGGGACTAGCGTAAATGAGCAGTTCTTC | CASSASGTSVNEQFF | . | 15 | TRBJ2-1 | TRBV9 | TRBD2
TGTGCCAGCAGTGGCCAGGGTATAGGCTACACCTTC | CASSGQGIGYTF | . | 12 | TRBJ1-2 | TRBV2 | .
TGTGCCAGCAGCGTAGCTAGCGGGGGGCCCACAGATACGCAGTATTTT | CASSVASGGPTDTQYF | . | 16 | TRBJ2-3 | TRBV9 | TRBD2
TGCGCCAGCAGCCAACAATCACGCGACAGTGAAGCTTTCTTT | CASSQQSRDSEAFF | . | 14 | TRBJ1-1 | TRBV4-1 | .
TGTGCCAGCAGCTTGAGTTACAGCGAGCAGTACTTC | CASSLSYSEQYF | . | 12 | TRBJ2-7 | TRBV5-6 | .
TGTGCCAGCAGCCAAGGGGTCGGGACAGGGGCTGGAAACACCATATATTTT | CASSQGVGTGAGNTIYF | . | 17 | TRBJ1-3 | TRBV3-1/TRBV3-2 | TRBD1
TGTGCCAGCAGCGTATGGAGTGACGCCTCCTACAATGAGCAGTTCTTC | CASSVWSDASYNEQFF | . | 16 | TRBJ2-1 | TRBV9 | .
TGTGCCAGTAGTACCCAACAGGGAAGGAATCAGCCCCAGCATTTT | CASSTQQGRNQPQHF | . | 15 | TRBJ1-5 | TRBV19 | .
TGTGCCAGCAGCTTAGAGCAGCGGGGGGGCCAGTTCTTC | CASSLEQRGGQFF | . | 13 | TRBJ2-1 | TRBV11-3 | TRBD2
TGTGCCAGCAGCTTGACTAGCCCGAGCTCCTACGAGCAGTACTTC | CASSLTSPSSYEQYF | . | 15 | TRBJ2-7 | TRBV11-2 | TRBD2
TGTGCCAGCAGTGAAGACGGCGTGGGAGCTTACAATGAGCAGTTCTTC | CASSEDGVGAYNEQFF | many | 16 | TRBJ2-1 | TRBV6-1 | .
TGTGCCAGCAGCCGGGAAAGGGACTACTTGTACAATGAGCAGTTCTTC | CASSRERDYLYNEQFF | once | 16 | TRBJ2-1 | TRBV3-1/TRBV3-2 | TRBD2
TGTGCCAGCAGCCCACCTTGGGAACAGGATTCCTACGAGCAGTACTTC | CASSPPWEQDSYEQYF | . | 16 | TRBJ2-7 | TRBV7-9 | .
TGTGCCAGCAGCGGATTAAACGGGATCGGCCCAGATACGCAGTATTTT | CASSGLNGIGPDTQYF | . | 16 | TRBJ2-3 | TRBV9 | .
TGTGCCAGCACCATTAACAGGGGAAATAGCAATCAGCCCCAGCATTTT | CASTINRGNSNQPQHF | once | 16 | TRBJ1-5 | TRBV21-1 | .
TGTGCCAGCAGCTTAAGTATGGGCGACCCGCCTGGCTACACCTTC | CASSLSMGDPPGYTF | . | 15 | TRBJ1-2 | TRBV7-2 | .
TGTGCCACCACCCCCGGGTTTGGACTAGCGGTAACAGATACGCAGTATTTT | CATTPGFGLAVTDTQYF | . | 17 | TRBJ2-3 | TRBV19 | TRBD2
TGTGCCAGCAGTGCTTTAGCGGGAGGGTTAGATACGCAGTATTTT | CASSALAGGLDTQYF | . | 15 | TRBJ2-3 | TRBV2 | TRBD2
TGTGCCAGCAGCTTTCTTAAGTCAGTTTACCGGGGAGCCGAAAACATTCAGTACTTC | CASSFLKSVYRGAENIQYF | . | 19 | TRBJ2-4 | TRBV7-8 | .